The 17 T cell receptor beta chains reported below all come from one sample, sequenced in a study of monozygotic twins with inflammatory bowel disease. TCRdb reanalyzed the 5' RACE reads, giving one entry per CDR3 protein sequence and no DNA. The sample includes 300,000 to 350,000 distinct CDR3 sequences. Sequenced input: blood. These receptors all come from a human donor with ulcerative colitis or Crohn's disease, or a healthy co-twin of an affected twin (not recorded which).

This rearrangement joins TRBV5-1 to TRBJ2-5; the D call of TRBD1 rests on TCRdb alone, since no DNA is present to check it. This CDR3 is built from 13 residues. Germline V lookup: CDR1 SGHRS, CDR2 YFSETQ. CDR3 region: CASSSSVPETQYF. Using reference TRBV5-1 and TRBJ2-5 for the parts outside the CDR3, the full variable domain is KAGVTQTPRYLIKTRGQQVTLSCSPISGHRSVSWYQQTPGQGLQFLFEYFSETQRNKGNFPGRFSGRQFSNSRSEMNVSTLELGDSALYLCASSSSVPETQYFGPGTRLLVL.

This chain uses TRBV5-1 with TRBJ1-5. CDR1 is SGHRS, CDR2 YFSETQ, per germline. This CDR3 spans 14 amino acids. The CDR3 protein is CASSLEGLGQPQHF.

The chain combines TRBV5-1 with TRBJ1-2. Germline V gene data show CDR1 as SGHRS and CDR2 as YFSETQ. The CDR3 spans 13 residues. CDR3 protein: CASSLDLPYGYTF.

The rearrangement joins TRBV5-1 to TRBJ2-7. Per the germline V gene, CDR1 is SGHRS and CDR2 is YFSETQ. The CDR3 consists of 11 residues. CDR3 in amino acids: CASRWADEQYF.

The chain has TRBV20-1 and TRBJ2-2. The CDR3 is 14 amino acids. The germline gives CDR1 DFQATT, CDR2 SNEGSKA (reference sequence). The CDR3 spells CSARSLANTGELFF.

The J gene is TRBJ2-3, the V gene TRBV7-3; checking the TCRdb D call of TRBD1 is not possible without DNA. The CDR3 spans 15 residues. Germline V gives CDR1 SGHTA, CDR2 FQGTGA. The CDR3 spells CASSDGQGPTNTQYF.

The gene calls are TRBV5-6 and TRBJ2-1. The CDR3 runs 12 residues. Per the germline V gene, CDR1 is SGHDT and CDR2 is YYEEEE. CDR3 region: CASSPDANEQFF. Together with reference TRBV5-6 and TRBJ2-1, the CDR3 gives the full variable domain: DAGVTQSPTHLIKTRGQQVTLRCSPKSGHDTVSWYQQALGQGPQFIFQYYEEEERQRGNFPDRFSGHQFPNYSSELNVNALLLGDSALYLCASSPDANEQFFGPGTRLTVL.

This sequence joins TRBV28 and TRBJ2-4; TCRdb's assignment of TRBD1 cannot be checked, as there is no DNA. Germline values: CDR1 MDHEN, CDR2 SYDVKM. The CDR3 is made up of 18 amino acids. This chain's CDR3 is CASSSPSGPGGAKNMQYF.

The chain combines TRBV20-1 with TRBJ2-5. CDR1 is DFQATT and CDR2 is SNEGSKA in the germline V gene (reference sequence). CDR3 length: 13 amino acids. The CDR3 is CSASLNPLGTQYF.

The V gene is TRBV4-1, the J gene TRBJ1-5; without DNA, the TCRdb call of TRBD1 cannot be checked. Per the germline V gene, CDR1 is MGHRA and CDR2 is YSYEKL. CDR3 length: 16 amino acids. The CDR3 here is CASSQGAGGSNQPQHF.

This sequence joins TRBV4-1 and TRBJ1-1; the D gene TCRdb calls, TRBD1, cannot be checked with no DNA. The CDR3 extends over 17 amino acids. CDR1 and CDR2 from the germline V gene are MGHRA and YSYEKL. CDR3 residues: CASSQAGTGGPNTEAFF.

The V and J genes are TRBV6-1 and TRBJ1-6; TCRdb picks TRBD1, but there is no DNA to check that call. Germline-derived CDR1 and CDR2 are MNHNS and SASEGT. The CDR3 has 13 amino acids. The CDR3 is CASRPGTHSPLHF.

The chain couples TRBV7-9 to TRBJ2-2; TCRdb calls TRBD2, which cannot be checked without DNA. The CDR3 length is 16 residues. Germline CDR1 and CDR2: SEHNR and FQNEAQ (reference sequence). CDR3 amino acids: CASSLLAGASTGELFF.

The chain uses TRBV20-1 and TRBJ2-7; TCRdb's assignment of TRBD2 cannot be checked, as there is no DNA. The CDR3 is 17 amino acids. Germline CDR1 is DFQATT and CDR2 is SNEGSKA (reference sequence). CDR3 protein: CSASRLAGGLSSGEQYF.

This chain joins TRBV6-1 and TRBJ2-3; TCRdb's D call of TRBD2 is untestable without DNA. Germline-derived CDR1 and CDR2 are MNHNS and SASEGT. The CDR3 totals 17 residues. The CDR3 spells CASSLGLAGGFMGTQYF.

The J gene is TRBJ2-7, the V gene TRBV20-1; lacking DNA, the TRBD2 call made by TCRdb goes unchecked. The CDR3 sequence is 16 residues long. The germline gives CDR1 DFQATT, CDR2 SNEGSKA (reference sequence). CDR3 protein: CSARKGAASGSYEQYF.

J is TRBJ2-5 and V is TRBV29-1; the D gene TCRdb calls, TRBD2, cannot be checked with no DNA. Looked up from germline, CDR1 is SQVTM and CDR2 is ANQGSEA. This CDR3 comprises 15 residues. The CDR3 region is CSVVTVQGYQETQYF.